A selection of T cell receptor beta chains follows, all from one sample in a study of T-cell reconstitution after alpha-beta-depleted transplantation in children. TCRdb passed the PCR reads through MiXCR, listing each CDR3 protein once. The profile shows approximately 300,000 distinct CDR3 sequences, under 14% of them singletons. This material consisted of peripheral blood, taken 180 days after TCRalphabeta/CD19-depleted stem cell transplant. These receptors were obtained from a male patient between 2 and 15 years old who had a stem cell transplant for chronic granulomatous disease, so the T cells may come from the graft donor. The CDR3 runs from the conserved cysteine through the conserved F or W. A D gene is named only where the DNA matches it firmly. The listing skips clone size in some rows; elsewhere it reads once, few, many or a size class.

>TRBD2|TRBJ2-7|many|TRBV7-6|16
CASSPGLAGSPYEQYF
TGTGCCAGCAGCCCCGGGCTAGCGGGGAGTCCCTACGAGCAGTACTTC
>NA|TRBJ2-1|many|TRBV30|18
CAWNNAGIVAKAYNEQFF
TGTGCCTGGAATAATGCGGGGATCGTAGCAAAGGCCTACAATGAGCAGTTCTTC
>TRBD1|TRBJ2-7|many|TRBV28|17
CACPGTGELIGCNEQYF
TGTGCCTGCCCCGGGACAGGGGAATTAATAGGTTGTAACGAGCAGTACTTC
>TRBD2|TRBJ2-1|many|TRBV27|16
CASSLSPSGIYNEQFF
TGTGCCAGCAGTTTATCCCCCAGCGGGATCTACAATGAGCAGTTCTTC
>NA|TRBJ1-6|many|TRBV5-4|15
CASSTAGRLNSPLHF
TGTGCCAGCAGCACCGCCGGACGCCTTAATTCACCCCTCCACTTT
>NA|TRBJ2-2|many|TRBV7-7|11
CASSSGPGLFF
TGTGCCAGCAGCTCGGGACCGGGGCTGTTTTTT
>NA|TRBJ2-1|many|TRBV29-1|11
CSVAREDEQFF
TGCAGCGTTGCCAGGGAAGATGAGCAGTTCTTC
>NA|TRBJ2-1|many|TRBV6-2/TRBV6-3|14
CASSYDRVSNEQFF
TGTGCCAGCAGTTACGATAGGGTGAGCAATGAGCAGTTCTTC
>NA|TRBJ1-3|many|TRBV29-1|11
CSVEFGNTIYF
TGCAGCGTTGAGTTTGGAAACACCATATATTTT
>NA|TRBJ2-2|many|TRBV24-1|17
CATSASESWGYGGELFF
TGTGCCACCAGTGCCTCAGAAAGTTGGGGATATGGCGGGGAGCTGTTTTTT
>NA|TRBJ2-5|many|TRBV5-1|13
CASSRLSVETQYF
TGCGCCAGCAGCCGACTCAGCGTGGAGACCCAGTACTTC
>NA|TRBJ2-3|many|TRBV20-1|15
CSARDHSDYTDTQYF
TGCAGTGCTAGAGATCACTCCGATTACACAGATACGCAGTATTTT
>NA|TRBJ1-1|few|TRBV7-6|15
CASSLGVAFGTEAFF
TGTGCCAGCAGCTTAGGGGTGGCGTTTGGCACTGAAGCTTTCTTT
>NA|TRBJ1-1|many|TRBV29-1|10
CSVGPRVAFF
TGCAGCGTTGGGCCCCGCGTAGCTTTCTTT
>TRBD2|TRBJ2-3|many|TRBV27|18
CASSFSRLAGRSTDTQYF
TGTGCCAGCAGTTTTTCCCGACTAGCGGGCCGTAGCACAGATACGCAGTATTTT
>TRBD2|TRBJ2-2|many|TRBV7-8|17
CASSPKPRLAGAGELFF
TGTGCCAGCAGCCCCAAACCCCGACTAGCGGGAGCCGGGGAGCTGTTTTTT
>NA|TRBJ1-2|medium-sized|TRBV20-1|14
CSARLISGDYGYTF
TGCAGTGCTAGGCTCATCAGCGGAGACTATGGCTACACCTTC
>TRBD1|TRBJ2-5|many|TRBV10-3|13
CANSDRGGETQYF
TGTGCCAACTCGGACAGGGGGGGAGAGACCCAGTACTTC
>NA|TRBJ2-5|many|TRBV24-1|15
CATSDLGREKETQYF
TGTGCCACCAGTGATTTAGGCAGGGAGAAAGAGACCCAGTACTTC
>NA|TRBJ1-6|many|TRBV11-2|18
CASSLGGTLSSQNSPLHF
TGTGCCAGCAGCTTAGGGGGGACCCTATCTAGTCAGAATTCACCCCTCCACTTT
>NA|TRBJ2-4|many|TRBV10-3|12
CAISPGFPIQYF
TGTGCCATCAGTCCAGGGTTCCCCATTCAGTACTTC
>TRBD1|TRBJ2-7|many|TRBV5-1|16
CASSLALGGTGDEQYF
TGCGCCAGCAGCTTGGCGCTGGGCGGGACAGGGGACGAGCAGTACTTC
>TRBD1|TRBJ2-3|many|TRBV5-1|16
CASSLGGTGFTDTQYF
TGCGCCAGCAGCTTGGGAGGGACAGGGTTCACAGATACGCAGTATTTT
>TRBD1|TRBJ2-1|NA|TRBV30|14
CAWSVAGGGDEQFF
TGTGCCTGGAGTGTGGCAGGGGGTGGTGATGAGCAGTTCTTC
>NA|TRBJ2-1|many|TRBV30|13
CAWSLGNHNEQFF
TGTGCCTGGAGCTTGGGGAACCACAATGAGCAGTTCTTC
>TRBD1|TRBJ1-2|NA|TRBV15|17
CATSRDRSTGDRYGYTF
TGTGCCACCAGCAGAGATCGGAGCACAGGGGACCGTTATGGCTACACCTTC
>NA|TRBJ2-4|NA|TRBV19|16
CASSIVDGRVKNIQYF
TGTGCCAGTAGTATCGTGGATGGCAGGGTCAAAAACATTCAGTACTTC
>NA|TRBJ2-7|many|TRBV27|15
CASSPIVQVSYEQYF
TGTGCCAGCAGCCCTATAGTACAGGTCTCCTACGAGCAGTACTTC
>NA|TRBJ1-1|NA|TRBV19|17
CASSIKGQQGQNTEAFF
TGTGCCAGTAGTATAAAGGGGCAACAGGGACAAAACACTGAAGCTTTCTTT
>NA|TRBJ2-2|many|TRBV25-1|16
CASSDADREGTGELFF
TGTGCCAGCAGTGACGCGGACAGGGAGGGGACCGGGGAGCTGTTTTTT
>TRBD2|TRBJ2-1|many|TRBV12-5|12
CASVAGGDEQFF
TGTGCTAGTGTAGCGGGAGGGGATGAGCAGTTCTTC
>TRBD2|TRBJ2-7|many|TRBV5-1|16
CASSLEPSGGTYEQYF
TGCGCCAGCAGCTTGGAGCCTAGCGGGGGTACCTACGAGCAGTACTTC
>NA|TRBJ2-6|NA|TRBV19|14
CASSIGGGANVLTF
TGTGCCAGTAGTATTGGTGGCGGGGCCAACGTCCTGACTTTC
>NA|TRBJ2-7|many|TRBV6-5|18
CASSSDRPSNGGPYEQYF
TGTGCCAGCAGTTCTGACAGGCCCTCCAACGGCGGCCCCTACGAGCAGTACTTC
>TRBD1|TRBJ2-7|many|TRBV5-6|15
CASSTPRTGGYEQYF
TGTGCCAGCAGCACACCCCGGACAGGGGGCTACGAGCAGTACTTC
>NA|TRBJ2-2|many|TRBV7-2|15
CASSRQGGFTGELFF
TGTGCCAGCAGTCGCCAGGGAGGCTTCACCGGGGAGCTGTTTTTT
>NA|TRBJ2-7|many|TRBV29-1|13
CSVVGQSSYEQYF
TGCAGCGTTGTTGGACAAAGCTCCTACGAGCAGTACTTC
>NA|TRBJ2-7|many|TRBV5-5|14
CASSLVGTTYEQYF
TGTGCCAGCAGCTTGGTTGGGACCACCTACGAGCAGTACTTC
>NA|TRBJ2-3|many|TRBV6-2/TRBV6-3|11
CASSQGVTQYF
TGTGCCAGCAGCCAGGGTGTTACGCAGTATTTT
>TRBD2|TRBJ2-1|NA|TRBV7-2|15
CASSSSGGLYNEQFF
TGTGCCAGCAGTTCGAGCGGGGGGCTTTACAATGAGCAGTTCTTC
>TRBD2|TRBJ2-7|many|TRBV27|14
CASRSLGREGQLYF
TGTGCCAGCAGGTCCCTAGGGCGGGAGGGCCAGCTGTACTTC
>TRBD2|TRBJ2-1|many|TRBV12-3/TRBV12-4|16
CASSSISGGPYNEQFF
TGTGCCAGCAGTTCTATTAGCGGGGGACCATACAATGAGCAGTTCTTC
>NA|TRBJ2-3|many|TRBV29-1|11
CSVRASDTQYF
TGCAGCGTAAGGGCCTCAGATACGCAGTATTTT
>TRBD1|TRBJ2-5|many|TRBV5-1|17
CASSLTRTGFSLETQYF
TGCGCCAGCAGCCTCACAAGGACAGGGTTTTCACTAGAGACCCAGTACTTC
>TRBD1|TRBJ1-2|many|TRBV20-1|14
CSASIGTGNYGYTF
TGCAGTGCTTCTATTGGGACAGGGAACTATGGCTACACCTTC
>TRBD2|TRBJ2-5|many|TRBV20-1|15
CSARDLREVDETQYF
TGCAGTGCTAGAGATCTCCGGGAGGTTGATGAGACCCAGTACTTC
>TRBD2|TRBJ2-1|many|TRBV7-2|14
CASSFSTSFNEQFF
TGTGCCAGCAGCTTCTCGACTAGCTTCAATGAGCAGTTCTTC
>NA|TRBJ2-7|many|TRBV9|13
CASSLINFSEQYF
TGTGCCAGCAGCCTAATAAACTTCAGCGAGCAGTACTTC
>NA|TRBJ2-3|many|TRBV4-3|18
CASSQEGRTAGFGDTQYF
TGCGCCAGCAGCCAAGAAGGCCGGACGGCGGGGTTCGGCGATACGCAGTATTTT
>NA|TRBJ2-1|many|TRBV18|14
CATSMRGPYNEQFF
TGTGCCACCTCAATGCGGGGGCCCTACAATGAGCAGTTCTTC
>NA|TRBJ2-1|many|TRBV7-2|13
CASSLGPDNEQFF
TGTGCCAGCAGCTTAGGGCCAGACAATGAGCAGTTCTTC
>NA|TRBJ2-4|many|TRBV5-1|13
CASSVGHRNIQYF
TGCGCCAGCAGCGTGGGACATCGAAACATTCAGTACTTC
>NA|TRBJ2-3|many|TRBV12-3/TRBV12-4|14
CASSLDLRTDTQYF
TGTGCCAGCAGCTTGGACCTCCGCACAGATACGCAGTATTTT
>NA|TRBJ2-7|many|TRBV3-1|14
CASSQVGRSYEQYF
TGTGCCAGCAGCCAAGTAGGAAGGTCCTACGAGCAGTACTTC